This passage covers 9 T cell receptor beta chains from one sample sequenced in a study of T cell repertoires in cytomegalovirus infection. MiXCR was run by TCRdb on the reads, yielding one entry per CDR3 protein. The sample lists over 150,000 distinct CDR3 sequences; approximately 20% were seen once. Sequenced material: PBMCs. The receptors shown here come from a human donor in good health (CMV status not recorded). Some clones in this sample may be carry-over from other donors' samples.

The sample holds a few counts of this clonotype. J is TRBJ2-2 and V is TRBV28; TRBD2 agrees at 9 bases. V shed 6 bases, J shed 1 base, and the junction held 12 bases outside the gene matches. From germline, CDR1 is MDHEN and CDR2 SYDVKM. The CDR3 consists of 18 residues. CDR3: CASSRSFRSGRNTGELFF. DNA for the CDR3: TGTGCCAGCAGCCGAAGCTTCCGTAGCGGGAGGAACACCGGGGAGCTGTTTTTT.

This clonotype has more than one count but fewer than ten. V is TRBV5-1 and J is TRBJ2-7; 11 bases match TRBD1. This CDR3 region has 14 residues. In germline, CDR1 is SGHRS, CDR2 YFSETQ. V lost 4 bases to trimming and J lost 3 bases; unmatched junction nucleotides: 3. For the CDR3, the DNA is TGCGCCAGCAGCGGGGACAGGGGGATCTACGAGCAGTACTTC. It encodes CASSGDRGIYEQYF.

This clonotype occurred a few times. The chain combines TRBV15 with TRBJ1-5; D remains unclear. CDR3 size: 15 residues. Per the germline V gene, CDR1 is LNHNV and CDR2 is YYDKDF (reference sequence). Trimming shortened V by 3 bases and J by 3 bases, and 12 bases separated the two germline ends. Here the CDR3 DNA reads TGTGCCACCAGCAGTCCGTTCTCTAACAATCAGCCCCAGCATTTT. Residues: CATSSPFSNNQPQHF. The full variable domain, completed using reference TRBV15 and TRBJ1-5, is DAMVIQNPRYQVTQFGKPVTLSCSQTLNHNVMYWYQQKSSQAPKLLFHYYDKDFNNEADTPDNFQSRRPNTSFCFLDIRSPGLGDTAMYLCATSSPFSNNQPQHFGDGTRLSIL.

There are many counts of this clonotype. The V gene is TRBV7-2, the J gene TRBJ2-1; 13 nucleotides match TRBD2. V shed 5 bases, J shed 9 bases, and the junction held 7 bases outside the gene matches. The CDR3 is 15 residues long. Germline V CDR1 and CDR2: SGHTA, FQGNSA. In DNA form, the CDR3 reads TGTGCCAGCAGCCTTGGACTAGCGGGAGTCCGTGAGCAGTTCTTC. It yields the protein CASSLGLAGVREQFF. Full variable domain (rest looked up from reference TRBV7-2 and TRBJ2-1): GAGVSQSPSNKVTEKGKDVELRCDPISGHTALYWYRQSLGQGLEFLIYFQGNSAPDKSGLPSDRFSAERTGGSVSTLTIQRTQQEDSAVYLCASSLGLAGVREQFFGPGTRLTVL.

J is TRBJ2-4 and V is TRBV2, with TRBD2 as a possible D gene (5 bases). The CDR3 extends over 13 amino acids. Looked up from germline, CDR1 is SNHLY and CDR2 is FYNNEI. V shed 7 bases and J shed 5 bases, with 12 bases lying between them. The DNA for the CDR3 is TGTGCCAGCAAACGGGGATTTCAAAACATTCAGTACTTC. Translating gives CASKRGFQNIQYF.

In this sample, this clonotype turned up a few times. The chain recombines TRBV11-2 with TRBJ2-5; TRBD2 agrees at 15 bases. Germline-derived CDR1 and CDR2 are SGHAT and FQNNGV. This CDR3 spans 18 amino acids. V shed 2 bases and J 4 bases; nucleotides not matched to a gene: 8. The CDR3 DNA follows: TGTGCCAGCAGCTTACGGACTAGCGGGGGGGAGTTCGGAGAGACCCAGTACTTC. This sequence encodes CASSLRTSGGEFGETQYF. Based on the CDR3 plus reference TRBV11-2 and TRBJ2-5, the full variable domain is EAGVAQSPRYKIIEKRQSVAFWCNPISGHATLYWYQQILGQGPKLLIQFQNNGVVDDSQLPKDRFSAERLKGVDSTLKIQPAKLEDSAVYLCASSLRTSGGEFGETQYFGPGTRLLVL.

This chain links TRBV4-1 with TRBJ2-1; 8 bases are shared with TRBD2. Germline V lookup: CDR1 MGHRA, CDR2 YSYEKL. Germline trimming cut 1 base from V and 5 bases from J; bases unmatched to any gene: 7. This CDR3 contains 16 residues. CDR3 sequence (DNA): TGCGCCAGCAGCCAAGCACCGACTAGCGCTCACAATGAGCAGTTCTTC. Translation: CASSQAPTSAHNEQFF.

This chain uses TRBV11-2 with TRBJ2-3; tentatively, D is TRBD2 (6 bases). CDR3 length equals 16 residues. V lost 1 base to trimming and J lost 2 bases, with 13 bases between them. Per germline, CDR1 SGHAT and CDR2 FQNNGV. CDR3 bases: TGTGCCAGCAGCTTAGTAGTCGCGGGGTCCACAGATACGCAGTATTTT. As protein: CASSLVVAGSTDTQYF. The variable domain in full, completed from reference TRBV11-2 and TRBJ2-3, reads EAGVAQSPRYKIIEKRQSVAFWCNPISGHATLYWYQQILGQGPKLLIQFQNNGVVDDSQLPKDRFSAERLKGVDSTLKIQPAKLEDSAVYLCASSLVVAGSTDTQYFGPGTRLTVL.

The rearrangement links TRBV12-3 or TRBV12-4 to TRBJ2-5; D may match TRBD1 or TRBD2 (5 bases each). V gave up 4 bases and J gave up 7 bases, with 13 bases separating them. The CDR3 runs to 13 residues. CDR3 sequence reads: CASSSLGGGTQYF. The CDR3 DNA reads TGTGCCAGCAGTTCCCTCGGTGGGGGGACCCAGTACTTC.